The present entry profiles one T cell receptor (beta chain) with its context. After extraction with the RNeasy kit, about 0.45 to 1 ug of the RNA was reverse transcribed using random hexamers. Amplification of TCR beta CDR3 by immunoSEQ multiplex PCR spanned 54 Vbeta and 13 Jbeta. TCRdb ran MiXCR on the immunoSEQ multiplex PCR reads and lists one entry per CDR3 protein. The sample has about 170,000 distinct CDR3 sequences, 95% to 97% seen once. These data are taken from a study of CD8 T cells in Susac syndrome. About the research overall: When blood was collected, patients with Susac syndrome were therapy-naive, were taking corticosteroids, or were receiving intravenous immunoglobulin alone.

In Susac syndrome patients, recently defined diagnostic criteria for definite or probable disease were met. TEMRA cells were FACS-enriched, unlike CD8+ and CD4+ T cells, which were negatively isolated. Germline CDR1 is GTSNPN and CDR2 is SVGIG (reference sequence). The CDR3 has 11 residues. Trimming shortened V by 3 bases and J by 6 bases, and 8 bases separated the two germline ends. The receptor was isolated from a human donor with Susac syndrome. The sample taken for sequencing was CD4+ T cells from PBMCs. This chain joins TRBV30 and TRBJ1-2; perhaps TRBD1 as D (6 bases). The CDR3: CAWRGGDGYTF. The CDR3 DNA follows: TGTGCCTGGAGAGGGGGGGATGGCTACACCTTC.